These 2 T cell receptor beta chains originate from one sample sequenced in a study of CD8 T cells in ankylosing spondylitis. Antigens for these TCRs are unknown. Regarding the study as a whole: A TCR beta motif of about 8 highly homologous variants appeared characteristic of ankylosing spondylitis blood.

TCRdb called the 5' RACE reads again in MiXCR, with one record for every CDR3 protein. The repertoire holds over 700,000 distinct CDR3 sequences, with around 20% as singletons. Material for sequencing was blood, either unsorted or a sorted T cell fraction (not recorded which). These receptors were obtained from a male donor with ankylosing spondylitis.

The V call is TRBV9, the J call TRBJ2-1; 7 bases are shared with TRBD1. The CDR3 is 14 amino acids. Germline values: CDR1 SGDLS, CDR2 YYNGEE. Losses at the gene ends were 2 bases for V and 4 bases for J; bases not matched to a gene: 3. This CDR3 is CASSVGDSYNEQFF. CDR3 DNA: TGTGCCAGCAGCGTGGGGGACAGTTACAATGAGCAGTTCTTC.

This clonotype was counted at least ten times. The chain couples TRBV7-2 to TRBJ2-5, with 9 bases aligning to TRBD2. The V and J ends lost 3 bases and 3 bases, in that order; junction bases with no gene match: 2. The CDR3 is 14 residues long. CDR1 and CDR2 (germline): SGHTA, FQGNSA. CDR3 amino acids: CASSFRLAEETQYF. As DNA, the CDR3 is TGTGCCAGCAGCTTCCGACTAGCGGAAGAGACCCAGTACTTC.